This TCR beta chain was retrieved from a study of T cell responses to AZD1222 COVID-19 vaccine. V lost 1 base and J lost 0, with 6 bases in between. CDR1 is LGHDT, CDR2 YNNKEL, per germline (reference sequence). This CDR3 has 14 residues. The data were produced by immunoSEQ multiplex PCR, yet TCRdb's version contains in-frame clones alone and is incomplete. The sample has 99,000 or so clones; about 88% are singletons. This clone was seen only once. This sample also contains other DNA sequences that code for the same CDR3. Sequences were derived from peripheral blood, sampled 28 days after the second AZD1222 dose. This clonotype originated in an adult who received the AZD1222 COVID-19 vaccine. The genes are TRBV3-1 (or the pseudogene TRBV3-2) and TRBJ1-1; D is uncertain. The CDR3 nucleotides are TGTGCCAGCAGCCAAGGGGTAGTGAACACTGAAGCTTTCTTT. As protein: CASSQGVVNTEAFF.